Listed here are 10 T cell receptor beta chains from one sample, sequenced in a study of monozygotic twins with inflammatory bowel disease. TCRdb re-analyzed the 5' RACE reads; it lists each CDR3 protein once, without DNA. Recorded here are fewer than 400,000 distinct CDR3 sequences; the top ten clones represent over 5.5%. Material for sequencing was blood. The receptor set was obtained from a human donor with ulcerative colitis or Crohn's disease, or a healthy co-twin of an affected twin (not recorded which).

The V gene is TRBV14, the J gene TRBJ2-5; TCRdb picks TRBD1, but there is no DNA to check that call. There are 15 residues in the CDR3. Looked up from germline, CDR1 is SGHDN and CDR2 is FVKESK. CDR3 sequence: CASSQVIGALKTQYF.

The V call is TRBV5-1, the J call TRBJ1-5; checking the TCRdb D call of TRBD1 is not possible without DNA. This CDR3 comprises 17 residues. Germline CDR1 is SGHRS and CDR2 is YFSETQ. CDR3 amino acids: CASSLGVGGAGNQPQHF.

The chain couples TRBV6-1 to TRBJ1-4. Germline CDR1 reads MNHNS; CDR2 reads SASEGT. This CDR3 contains 13 residues. CDR3 region: CASRGLKKEKLFF.

This chain joins TRBV5-4 and TRBJ1-4; checking the TCRdb D call of TRBD1 is not possible without DNA. The CDR3 covers 16 residues. CDR1 and CDR2 (germline): SGHNT, YYREEE (reference sequence). CDR3 protein: CASSLVSPGGVEKLFF.

The gene calls are TRBV7-9 and TRBJ2-4. The CDR3 length is 14 residues. Germline CDR1 and CDR2: SEHNR and FQNEAQ (reference sequence). This CDR3 reads CASSLSDAKNMQYF. The complete variable domain, with remaining parts taken from reference TRBV7-9 and TRBJ2-4, reads DTGVSQNPRHKITKRGQNVTFRCDPISEHNRLYWYRQTLGQGPEFLTYFQNEAQLEKSRLLSDRFSAERPKGSFSTLEIQRTEQGDSAMYLCASSLSDAKNMQYFGAGTRLSVL.

The chain links TRBV9 to TRBJ2-3. The V gene's germline CDR1 is SGDLS and CDR2 YYNGEE. This CDR3 has 12 amino acids. The CDR3 here is CASSMTADTQYF.

The V gene is TRBV20-1, the J gene TRBJ2-1; TCRdb calls TRBD2, which cannot be checked without DNA. CDR1 is DFQATT and CDR2 is SNEGSKA in the germline V gene (reference sequence). This CDR3 is 15 amino acids long. The CDR3 sequence: CSAIIPGLRYNEQFF.

The gene calls are TRBV5-1 and TRBJ2-2; the D call from TCRdb, TRBD2, cannot be confirmed without DNA. This CDR3 spans 17 amino acids. Per germline, CDR1 SGHRS and CDR2 YFSETQ. The chain's CDR3 is CASSLGLAFRDTGELFF.

The J gene is TRBJ1-5, the V gene TRBV18; TCRdb selects TRBD1, and the lack of DNA leaves this call unchecked. The CDR3 contains 15 residues. CDR1 and CDR2 (germline): KGHSH, LQKENI. The CDR3 loop is CASAPGTGTNQPQHF.

The chain joins TRBV6-2 or TRBV6-3 to TRBJ2-7; TCRdb picks TRBD1, but there is no DNA to check that call. The CDR3 consists of 16 residues. CDR1 is MNHEY, CDR2 SVGEGT, per germline. The CDR3 here is CASRRTDTAGSYEQYF.